Listed below are T cell receptor beta chains from one sample, sequenced in a study of blood T cell repertoires in COVID-19. Profiling relied on immunoSEQ multiplex PCR, and the TCRdb table lists in-frame clones only, not all of them. The table shows 470,000 or so clones, with approximately 90% occurring only once. The sequenced material came from peripheral blood. Every receptor here comes from a woman in her 30s with acute or convalescent COVID-19. Both conserved end residues are part of each CDR3. Fields, in order: clone size, V gene, CDR3 length, J gene, CDR3 protein. Not all rows give a size; the values are once, few, many and, for expanded clones, a class.

>NA|TRBV7-9|16|TRBJ1-1
CASSRGAATANTEAFF
>NA|TRBV30|14|TRBJ2-2
CAWSVFGNTGELFF
>NA|TRBV19|16|TRBJ2-4
CASSRQVLAEENIQYF
>NA|TRBV5-6|14|TRBJ2-2
CASSLTVGRGELFF
>once|TRBV9|13|TRBJ2-4
CASSGAAKNIQYF
>NA|TRBV5-1|20|TRBJ1-6
CASSRQRGLTGDGDNSPLHF
>NA|TRBV27|16|TRBJ2-1
CASRYRATLEGDEQFF
>NA|TRBV21-1|15|TRBJ2-1
CASSKPRTEYNEQFF
>NA|TRBV2|15|TRBJ2-5
CASKRRGDFQETQYF
>NA|TRBV7-8|15|TRBJ1-1
CASRRSRGRDTEAFF
>NA|TRBV4-1|17|TRBJ2-3
CASSQVFGEYSTDTQYF
>NA|TRBV18|15|TRBJ2-7
CASSPSRTGGYEQYF
>NA|TRBV27|15|TRBJ2-3
CASSSVGGSTDTQYF
>NA|TRBV11-2|14|TRBJ2-3
CASSFGHDTDTQYF